A single sample is the source of the 26 T cell receptor beta chains below, sequenced in a study of regulatory T cells in long-lasting Graves disease. The sample's time point: persistent/refractory GD, antithyroid drugs over 5 years with positive TRAb. PBMC-derived RNA was used for the TCR library. Building of the TCR beta libraries involved iRepertoire HTBI primers and Arm-PCR of CDR3 regions. TCRdb analysed the multiplex PCR reads with MiXCR anew, one entry per CDR3 protein. The sample carries 500,000 to 700,000 distinct CDR3 sequences, around 30% recorded once. The sequencing here drew on peripheral blood mononuclear cells (PBMCs), taken when the disease was refractory, from a patient treated with antithyroid drugs. Receptors were obtained from a female donor with Graves disease.

Only one count was recorded for this clonotype. The chain employs TRBV2 and TRBJ1-3; no firm D call. The CDR3 covers 14 residues. The germline V and J ends were trimmed by 4 bases and 1 base, with 8 bases remaining between them. CDR1 is SNHLY and CDR2 is FYNNEI in the germline V gene. CDR3 amino acids: CASSAPPSGNTIYF. The CDR3 DNA follows: TGTGCCAGCAGTGCACCCCCATCTGGAAACACCATATATTTT.

With regard to this clonotype: Mismatch with germline at one junction end may stem from a read error. The rearrangement links TRBV2 to TRBJ1-6; D remains unclear. Germline loops: CDR1 SNHLY, CDR2 FYNNEI. This CDR3 has 14 amino acids. The CDR3 sequence: CASRTTVNHSPLRF. As DNA, the CDR3 is TGTGCCAGCAGGACGACCGTCAACCATTCACCCCTCCGCTTT.

This clonotype was seen repeatedly, ten times or more. The rearrangement links TRBV15 to TRBJ1-1; D gene uncertain. The germline CDR1 and CDR2 sequences are LNHNV and YYDKDF (reference sequence). The CDR3 runs to 12 residues. V was clipped by 1 base and J by 6 bases, with 6 bases between them. For the CDR3, the DNA is TGTGCCACCAGCAGAGCTGGGGCTGAAGCTTTCTTT. Its protein product is CATSRAGAEAFF. Together with reference TRBV15 and TRBJ1-1, the CDR3 gives the full variable domain: DAMVIQNPRYQVTQFGKPVTLSCSQTLNHNVMYWYQQKSSQAPKLLFHYYDKDFNNEADTPDNFQSRRPNTSFCFLDIRSPGLGDTAMYLCATSRAGAEAFFGQGTRLTVV.

This clonotype has at least ten counts. The rearrangement links TRBV6-6 to TRBJ2-5; tentative D call: TRBD1 (6 bases). The CDR3 totals 14 residues. Trimming removed 0 bases from V and 4 bases from J, with 9 bases in between. Germline lookup yields CDR1 MNHNY and CDR2 SVGAGI (reference sequence). The CDR3 is CASSYSWGRETQYF. CDR3 sequence (DNA): TGTGCCAGCAGTTACTCGTGGGGGCGAGAGACCCAGTACTTC.

This rearrangement joins TRBV6-2 or TRBV6-3 to TRBJ1-4; unclear D gene. The CDR3 loop spans 14 amino acids. The germline V gene has CDR1 MNHEY and CDR2 SVGEGT. With 0 bases removed from V and 8 bases from J, the gap between germline ends came to 10 bases. The CDR3 DNA is TGTGCCAGCAGTTACTCGGGCCTGAGGGAAAAACTGTTTTTT. Its protein is CASSYSGLREKLFF.

The CDR3 spells CSASGGRNEQFF. Written as DNA, the CDR3 is TGCAGCGCGTCCGGGGGACGCAATGAGCAGTTCTTC. The chain recombines TRBV29-1 with TRBJ2-1; D may be TRBD2 (6 bases). CDR1 is SQVTM, CDR2 ANQGSEA, per germline. Trimming pared 7 bases from V and 6 bases from J, leaving 13 bases between. The CDR3 is 12 amino acids.

This clonotype came up a few times. V usage is TRBV18 and J usage is TRBJ1-5; possible D gene TRBD1, 5 bases. Germline lookup yields CDR1 KGHSH and CDR2 LQKENI. The V and J ends lost 3 bases and 3 bases respectively, with 12 bases between them. The CDR3 runs 15 residues. In DNA form, the CDR3 reads TGTGCCAGCTCACCGAATGGGGGGGACAATCAGCCCCAGCATTTT. This gives the protein CASSPNGGDNQPQHF.

This clonotype showed up just a few times. The chain combines TRBV20-1 with TRBJ1-2; D not certain. This CDR3 is 14 amino acids long. Trimming left V 5 bases short and J 0 bases short, with 13 bases between. CDR1 DFQATT and CDR2 SNEGSKA come from the germline V gene (reference sequence). The CDR3 reads CSARRAGTNYGYTF. The CDR3 bases are TGCAGTGCTCGTAGGGCAGGAACTAACTATGGCTACACCTTC.

This clonotype occurred many times. The V gene is TRBV11-2, the J gene TRBJ2-7, with TRBD1 matching over 8 bases. Unmatched junction bases numbered 1, after V lost 3 bases and J lost 3 bases. This CDR3 comprises 13 residues. Germline V CDR1 and CDR2: SGHAT, FQNNGV. The CDR3, as DNA: TGTGCCAGCAGCTTGGGACAGGACTACGAGCAGTACTTC. Protein: CASSLGQDYEQYF.

The gene calls are TRBV7-9 and TRBJ1-5, with a possible D match to TRBD1 (6 bases). This CDR3 contains 17 residues. Germline CDR1 SEHNR, CDR2 FQNEAQ (reference sequence). Trimming took 3 bases from V and 2 from J, leaving 17 bases between them. The CDR3 loop reads CASSFNRDPLGNQPQHF. CDR3 DNA: TGTGCCAGCAGCTTCAACAGGGATCCCTTAGGCAATCAGCCCCAGCATTTT.

This clonotype showed up just a few times. The chain employs TRBV7-8 and TRBJ1-5; 8 bases match TRBD1. This CDR3 region has 18 residues. V dropped 5 bases and J dropped 1; count of bases not matched to a gene: 13. In germline, CDR1 is SGHVS, CDR2 FQNEAQ. The CDR3 reads CASSPRAQGAVSNQPQHF. As DNA, the CDR3 is TGTGCCAGCAGCCCACGCGCCCAGGGGGCTGTGAGCAATCAGCCCCAGCATTTT.

This clonotype was counted between two and nine times. The chain links TRBV15 to TRBJ2-7; TRBD1 matches at 9 bases. Germline V gene data show CDR1 as LNHNV and CDR2 as YYDKDF (reference sequence). The CDR3 totals 15 residues. V was pared by 5 bases and J by 7 bases, with 12 bases of the junction left unmatched. In DNA form, the CDR3 reads TGTGCCACCAGCGGGAGGGACAGGGCTCCGGGGGAGCAGTACTTC. It codes for CATSGRDRAPGEQYF.

This clonotype was seen a handful of times. This chain connects TRBV20-1 to TRBJ1-2; the match to TRBD1 covers 7 bases. Germline CDR1 DFQATT, CDR2 SNEGSKA (reference sequence). The CDR3 consists of 13 residues. The V segment lost 4 bases and the J segment 8 bases; nucleotides outside the gene matches: 10. This CDR3 reads CSAKPQGSRGYTF. CDR3 DNA sequence: TGCAGTGCTAAACCACAGGGGTCGCGGGGCTACACCTTC.

Only a few counts were recorded for this clonotype. The chain uses TRBV11-2 and TRBJ1-1; maybe TRBD1 (6 bases). This CDR3 region has 18 residues. The ends were cut back, 3 bases at V and 4 bases at J, with 24 bases in the middle. Germline CDR1 reads SGHAT; CDR2 reads FQNNGV. The CDR3 is CASSLGRTGRSVRTEAFF. CDR3 sequence (DNA): TGTGCCAGCAGCTTGGGACGAACAGGGCGCTCGGTGCGCACTGAAGCTTTCTTT.

This clonotype was recorded at least ten times. V and J are TRBV12-3 or TRBV12-4 and TRBJ2-4; a possible D gene is TRBD2 (6 bases). Deletions cut 6 bases from V and 1 base from J, with 22 bases between. The CDR3 is made up of 18 amino acids. CDR3 loop: CASSQPGTSFWAKNIQYF. CDR3 DNA sequence: TGTGCCAGCAGCCAGCCCGGGACTTCCTTTTGGGCCAAAAACATTCAGTACTTC.

This clonotype was picked up a small number of times. The chain carries TRBV20-1 and TRBJ1-1; unclear D gene. The CDR3 has 13 residues. V lost 5 bases, J lost 4 bases, and 14 bases lay in between. From germline, CDR1 is DFQATT and CDR2 SNEGSKA (reference sequence). The CDR3 DNA sequence: TGCAGTGCTCTAAACGACATGGGCACTGAAGCTTTCTTT. Its protein is CSALNDMGTEAFF.

This clonotype was observed a few times. The V and J genes are TRBV28 and TRBJ1-4; the match to TRBD1 covers 8 bases. Trimming cost V 2 bases and J 5 bases; bases outside gene matches: 19. CDR3 size: 20 residues. From germline, CDR1 is MDHEN and CDR2 SYDVKM. Written as DNA, the CDR3 is TGTGCCAGCAGTTTACCCCACCCGACAGGGGTGGTATTCGGGAATGAAAAACTGTTTTTT. Translation: CASSLPHPTGVVFGNEKLFF.

The CDR3 loop is CASSQWTGGDYGYTF. CDR3 sequence (DNA): TGTGCCAGCAGCCAATGGACAGGGGGCGACTATGGCTACACCTTC. This chain links TRBV3-1 with TRBJ1-2; 11 bases match TRBD1. Germline V gives CDR1 LGHDT, CDR2 YNNKEL (reference sequence). Germline trimming cut 2 bases from V and 3 bases from J; bases unmatched to any gene: 2. There are 15 residues in the CDR3.

This clonotype was found once. The chain couples TRBV4-2 to TRBJ2-7; 8 bases line up with TRBD2. The CDR3 totals 15 residues. In germline, CDR1 is LGHNA, CDR2 YNFKEQ. The junction had 5 bases not matched to a gene; V was cut back by 1 base and J by 3 bases. The CDR3 bases are TGTGCCAGCAGCCAAGCGGGGGGGCAGAGCTACGAGCAGTACTTC. Translated: CASSQAGGQSYEQYF.

The chain employs TRBV7-3 and TRBJ2-7; the match to TRBD2 covers 11 bases. CDR3 length: 14 residues. CDR1 is SGHTA, CDR2 FQGTGA, per germline. Trimming took 5 bases from V and 7 from J; bases not matched to a gene: 7. DNA for the CDR3: TGTGCCAGCAGCGGGACTAGCGGTACGGGGGAGCAGTACTTC. It yields the protein CASSGTSGTGEQYF.

The chain couples TRBV7-9 to TRBJ1-4, with 7 nucleotides matching TRBD1. Trimming took 5 bases from V and 4 from J; bases not matched to a gene: 4. Germline CDR1 and CDR2: SEHNR and FQNEAQ (reference sequence). The CDR3 spans 14 residues. In DNA form, the CDR3 reads TGTGCCAGCAGCGGAGGGGACAGTAATGAAAAACTGTTTTTT. Translating gives CASSGGDSNEKLFF.

The rearrangement uses TRBV19 and TRBJ1-2; D remains ambiguous. This CDR3 has 16 amino acids. Trimming cost V 0 bases and J 4 bases, with 15 bases left between them. Germline-derived CDR1 and CDR2 are LNHDA and SQIVND (reference sequence). The CDR3, as DNA: TGTGCCAGTAGTATAGAATCAAGGGCAGTCTTCTATGGCTACACCTTC. Its protein product is CASSIESRAVFYGYTF.

Remarks on this clonotype: One end of the junction fails to match germline, which may point to a read error. The gene calls are TRBV11-3 and TRBJ2-2; TRBD1 or TRBD2 may be the D gene (5 bases each). In germline, CDR1 is SGHNT, CDR2 YENEEA. CDR3 size: 17 residues. The CDR3 spells CASSLEVGAQGTGELFF. The CDR3 nucleotides read TGTGCCAGCAGCCTAGAGGTCGGGGCCCAGGGCACCGGGGAGCTGTTTTTT. The full variable domain, in which reference TRBV11-3 and TRBJ2-2 provide the parts outside the CDR3, is EAGVVQSPRYKIIEKKQPVAFWCNPISGHNTLYWYLQNLGQGPELLIRYENEEAVDDSQLPKDRFSAERLKGVDSTLKIQPAELGDSAVYLCASSLEVGAQGTGELFFGEGSRLTVL.

V and J are TRBV12-3 or TRBV12-4 and TRBJ1-3; the D is unclear. V lost 6 bases and J lost 1, with 13 bases in between. There are 15 residues in the CDR3. Here the CDR3 DNA reads TGTGCCAGCAGACCCCGCCGGACGTCTGGAAACACCATATATTTT. Its protein product is CASRPRRTSGNTIYF.

The gene calls are TRBV14 and TRBJ2-7, with a weak D call TRBD2 (5 bases). CDR1 is SGHDN and CDR2 is FVKESK in the germline V gene. CDR3 length: 17 residues. V lost 0 bases and J 0 bases, leaving 15 bases between the germline ends. CDR3 amino acids: CASSQDGGRLSSYEQYF. The CDR3 DNA is TGTGCCAGCAGCCAAGATGGAGGCAGGCTGAGCTCCTACGAGCAGTACTTC.

This clonotype came up a few times. This chain connects TRBV20-1 to TRBJ2-7; D is ambiguous. Germline assignment: CDR1 DFQATT and CDR2 SNEGSKA (reference sequence). V was pared by 1 base and J by 4 bases, with 8 bases between. The CDR3 is made up of 12 amino acids. Here the CDR3 reads CSARAVGYEQYF. CDR3 DNA sequence: TGCAGTGCTAGAGCGGTAGGTTACGAGCAGTACTTC.